The clone carrying this T cell receptor beta chain appeared once. In the authors' methods: Amplification from reference gene primers served as the basis for estimated nucleated cell counts. The table came from immunoSEQ multiplex PCR; TCRdb's copy has only in-frame clones and leaves some out. V, J and clone size reflect that table, while D and trimming were determined from the DNA. The sample lists under 300,000 clones; around 83% were seen once. The CDR3 has 14 amino acids. With 9 bases removed from V and 4 bases from J, the gap between germline ends came to 16 bases. The V gene's germline CDR1 is MNHEY and CDR2 SVGAGI. This record belongs to a study of blood T cell repertoires in COVID-19. Study summary: Samples of COVID-19 (acute and convalescent) were obtained from the United States, Italy and Spain.

Sequenced: peripheral blood. This TCR was sampled from a woman at least 80 years old with acute or convalescent COVID-19. The genes are TRBV6-5 and TRBJ2-1; D may be TRBD1 (5 bases). The CDR3 region has the DNA TGTGCCAGGTTAACAGACAGTAATTACAATGAGCAGTTCTTC. Encoded protein: CARLTDSNYNEQFF.